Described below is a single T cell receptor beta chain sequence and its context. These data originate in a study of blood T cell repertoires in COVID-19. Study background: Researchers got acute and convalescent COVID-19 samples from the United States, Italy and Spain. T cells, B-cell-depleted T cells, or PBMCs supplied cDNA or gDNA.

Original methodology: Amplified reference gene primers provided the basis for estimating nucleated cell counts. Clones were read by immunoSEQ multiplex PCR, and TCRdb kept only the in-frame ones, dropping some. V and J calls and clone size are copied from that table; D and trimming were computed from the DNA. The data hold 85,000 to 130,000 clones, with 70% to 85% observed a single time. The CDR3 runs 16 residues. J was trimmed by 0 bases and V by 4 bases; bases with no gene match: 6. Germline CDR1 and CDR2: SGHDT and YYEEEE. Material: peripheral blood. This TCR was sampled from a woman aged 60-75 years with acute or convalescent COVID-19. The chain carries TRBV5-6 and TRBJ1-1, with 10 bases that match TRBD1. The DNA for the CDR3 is TGTGCCAGCAGCCGAGACAGGGGGCAAATGAACACTGAAGCTTTCTTT. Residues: CASSRDRGQMNTEAFF.